This entry is about one TCR beta chain. The target antigen is unknown. cDNA synthesis used the whole RNA isolate, giving expressed TCRB sequences. Libraries were prepared by immunoSEQ multiplex PCR; TCRdb keeps only in-frame clonotypes and omits some of them. Of around 150,000 clones in the sample, around 63% were seen once. Via the markers CD45RO/CCR7/CD25/CD127/CD95/CD27, stem cell-like memory, regulatory, central memory and naive CD4+ cells were sorted. The sample is drawn from a study of beta chain features in type 1 diabetes. In the study overall: All of the samples together had approximately 99 million sorted cells examined. Study-wide results and limits: The study found moderately but significantly shorter TCRB CDR3s in all four CD4+ subsets of Type 1 diabetes patients. TCRB repertoires of naive, central memory and Treg cells appeared more similar among patients than among healthy donors. Individuals with type 1 diabetes displayed fewer insertions and more deletions at VDJ junctions.

CDR1 and CDR2 (germline): GTSNPN, SVGIG (reference sequence). Between the trimmed V and J ends, which lost 0 bases and 4 bases, there was a span of 9 bases. The CDR3 runs to 14 residues. This chain connects TRBV30 to TRBJ1-4, with D possibly being TRBD1 (5 bases). This clonotype originated in a man aged 25-45 years with type 1 diabetes. Sequencing was performed on naive CD4+ T cells from blood. As DNA, the CDR3 is TGTGCCTGGAGTGTCGGGACCCGTAATGAAAAACTGTTTTTT. This translates into CAWSVGTRNEKLFF.